The clone carrying this T cell receptor beta chain was observed a few times. Its specificity is unknown. A multiplex PCR was run with 60 Vbeta primers and 13 Jbeta primers. Sequenced by immunoSEQ multiplex PCR; TCRdb stores in-frame clones only, minus some. The table records 150,000 or so clones, approximately 81% of them present only once. These data originate in a study of cytomegalovirus exposure and HLA in healthy donors. Per the germline V gene, CDR1 is MNHEY and CDR2 is SVGAGI. This CDR3 is built from 13 residues. Trimming took 10 bases from V and 4 from J, leaving 14 bases between them. Study-wide results and limits: Reports credit the classifier with highly specific, highly sensitive diagnosis of cytomegalovirus status. When analyzed later, a missense DCLRE1C variant was found to be linked to TCR beta V- and J-gene trimming. Likely technical artifact: a cluster of highly shared sequence variants.

The sample consisted of PBMCs. This clonotype originated in a male donor in good health and CMV-seronegative. The chain has TRBV6-5 and TRBJ1-5, with D possibly matching TRBD1 (5 bases). The CDR3 nucleotides read TGTGCCAAATACCGGGGGGGGAATCAGCCCCAGCATTTT. It yields the protein CAKYRGGNQPQHF.